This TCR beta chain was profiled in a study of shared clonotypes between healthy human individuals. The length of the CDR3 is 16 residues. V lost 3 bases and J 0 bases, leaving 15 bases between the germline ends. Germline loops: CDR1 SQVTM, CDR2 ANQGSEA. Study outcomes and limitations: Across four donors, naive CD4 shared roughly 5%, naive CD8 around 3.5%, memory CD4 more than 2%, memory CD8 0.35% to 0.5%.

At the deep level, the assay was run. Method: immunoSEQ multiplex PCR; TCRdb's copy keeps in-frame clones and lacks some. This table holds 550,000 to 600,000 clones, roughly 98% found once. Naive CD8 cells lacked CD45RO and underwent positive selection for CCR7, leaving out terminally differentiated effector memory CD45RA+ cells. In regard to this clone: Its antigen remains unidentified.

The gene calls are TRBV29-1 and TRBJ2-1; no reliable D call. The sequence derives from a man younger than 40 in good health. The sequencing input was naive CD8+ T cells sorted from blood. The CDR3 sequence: CSVDVGPWASYNEQFF. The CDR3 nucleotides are TGCAGCGTTGACGTGGGCCCCTGGGCCTCCTACAATGAGCAGTTCTTC.